This T cell receptor beta chain is drawn from a study of T cells in women clearing cervical HPV infection. The overall study: Donors had HPV16-related CIN3 or worse; 2 had invasive cancer.

As regards this clone: The read comes to an end 3 residues before the CDR3 does, leaving the germline J gene to fill in the end.

Sequencing used immunoSEQ multiplex PCR; TCRdb keeps in-frame clones, though not all of them. This listing includes around 39,000 clones. This CDR3 comprises 15 residues. Germline V gene data show CDR1 as SGHTA and CDR2 as FQGNSA. The sequence came from a woman aged 18-70 years with a cervical HPV16 infection that either progressed to CIN3+ or cleared (not recorded which). The rearrangement joins TRBV7-2 to TRBJ2-4; 8 bases are shared with TRBD1. The specimen sequenced was blood buffy coat. The CDR3 protein is CALRDAGGSNYGQYF. The covered CDR3 bases are TGTGCCCTTCGTGATGCAGGGGGCAGTAACTATGGT.